These 23 T cell receptor beta chains originate from one sample sequenced in a study of cytomegalovirus exposure and HLA in healthy donors. The PCR ran on 60 Vbeta and 13 Jbeta primers. Data came from immunoSEQ multiplex PCR; TCRdb stores just in-frame clones and leaves some out. Among roughly 81,000 clones listed, under 80% were seen once. The specimen sequenced was PBMCs. All receptors come from a boy younger than 18 in good health and CMV-seronegative.

The chain links TRBV7-2 to TRBJ1-2; possible D gene TRBD1, 6 bases. The CDR3 length is 11 residues. CDR1 and CDR2 from the germline V gene are SGHTA and FQGNSA. V lost 1 base and J lost 13, with 10 bases in between. The CDR3 region has the DNA TGTGCCAGCAGCTTAGGACAGGAGGTCACCTTC. This translates into CASSLGQEVTF.

The V and J genes are TRBV14 and TRBJ1-2; D uncertain. Trimming cost V 1 base and J 8 bases, with 8 bases left between them. Germline CDR1 is SGHDN and CDR2 is FVKESK. The CDR3 spans 12 residues. The CDR3 DNA reads TGTGCCAGCAGCCAAGGGATGAGGGGCTACACCTTC. Residues: CASSQGMRGYTF.

This chain links TRBV4-1 with TRBJ1-5; no firm D call. Trimming removed 0 bases from V and 1 base from J, with 13 bases in between. Germline V gene lookup returns CDR1 MGHRA and CDR2 YSYEKL. The CDR3 totals 17 residues. For the CDR3, the DNA is TGCGCCAGCAGCCAAGATTTGTTCCTGAGGAGCAATCAGCCCCAGCATTTT. Residues: CASSQDLFLRSNQPQHF.

This clone was found a few times. The chain joins TRBV6-1 to TRBJ2-7; TRBD2 agrees at 11 bases. The CDR3 covers 14 residues. The V segment lost 6 bases and the J segment 6 bases; nucleotides outside the gene matches: 7. Germline CDR1 reads MNHNS; CDR2 reads SASEGT. The CDR3 here is CASRSSGGYGEQYF. The CDR3 bases are TGTGCCAGCAGATCTAGCGGGGGGTATGGCGAGCAGTACTTC.

The V gene is TRBV29-1, the J gene TRBJ1-1; D call uncertain. The V end lost 4 bases, the J end lost 0 bases, and 9 bases lay between the germline ends. This CDR3 has 13 residues. CDR1 and CDR2 from the germline V gene are SQVTM and ANQGSEA. CDR3 in DNA: TGCAGCGTTGTGAGGGAGATGAACACTGAAGCTTTCTTT. Translating it yields CSVVREMNTEAFF.

The chain recombines TRBV7-9 with TRBJ1-1; D is unclear. The CDR3 totals 11 residues. Germline assignment: CDR1 SEHNR and CDR2 FQNEAQ (reference sequence). V was clipped by 5 bases and J by 6 bases, with 7 bases between them. CDR3 in DNA: TGTGCCAGCAGCCGTATCCCTGAAGCTTTCTTT. It codes for CASSRIPEAFF.

Of note for this clone: At the DNA level, this CDR3 is encoded by other sequences in the same sample as well. The rearrangement uses TRBV30 and TRBJ1-2; no clear D. The V gene's germline CDR1 is GTSNPN and CDR2 SVGIG (reference sequence). The CDR3 spans 12 residues. V was pared by 0 bases and J by 4 bases, with 6 bases between. The CDR3 sequence is CAWSVGGYGYTF. CDR3 DNA sequence: TGTGCCTGGAGTGTCGGAGGCTATGGCTACACCTTC. The full variable domain, with the rest looked up from reference TRBV30 and TRBJ1-2, is SQTIHQWPATLVQPVGSPLSLECTVEGTSNPNLYWYRQAAGRGLQLLFYSVGIGQISSEVPQNLSASRPQDRQFILSSKKLLLSDSGFYLCAWSVGGYGYTFGSGTRLTVV.

In its sample, this clone was seen a few times. The chain links TRBV6-4 to TRBJ1-1, with D hard to call. This CDR3 is built from 13 residues. CDR1 is MRHNA and CDR2 is SNTAGT in the germline V gene. V lost 3 bases and J 1 base, leaving 6 bases between the germline ends. This CDR3 is CASSERENTEAFF. The CDR3 nucleotides are TGTGCCAGCAGTGAACGGGAGAACACTGAAGCTTTCTTT.

The chain links TRBV19 to TRBJ1-5, with D possibly being TRBD1 (6 bases). Per the germline V gene, CDR1 is LNHDA and CDR2 is SQIVND (reference sequence). The V and J ends lost 6 bases and 6 bases respectively, with 9 bases between them. The CDR3 consists of 12 residues. Here the CDR3 reads CASSQGFQPQHF. CDR3 bases: TGTGCCAGTAGCCAGGGGTTTCAGCCCCAGCATTTT.

A word on this clone: Additional DNA sequences in this sample encode the identical CDR3. CDR3 protein: CASSPPNQPQHF. The CDR3 nucleotides are TGTGCCAGCAGCCCTCCCAATCAGCCCCAGCATTTT. The chain is built from TRBV27 and TRBJ1-5; no definite D call. Germline V lookup: CDR1 MNHEY, CDR2 SMNVEV (reference sequence). The V end was cut by 6 bases, the J end by 3 bases, with 6 bases between. This CDR3 contains 12 residues.

V is TRBV7-2 and J is TRBJ2-7; TRBD2 agrees at 8 bases. The CDR3 totals 15 residues. CDR1 is SGHTA, CDR2 FQGNSA, per germline. After removal of 1 base from V and 1 base from J, the junction contained 3 bases not matched to a gene. In DNA form, the CDR3 reads TGTGCCAGCAGCTTAGTGGCGGGGGGATCCTACGAGCAGTACTTC. Protein sequence: CASSLVAGGSYEQYF.

The chain recombines TRBV6-5 with TRBJ1-2; D is possibly TRBD1 (6 bases). V lost 5 bases, J lost 8 bases, and 21 bases lay in between. Germline V lookup: CDR1 MNHEY, CDR2 SVGAGI. The CDR3 spans 15 residues. DNA of the CDR3: TGTGCCAGCAGTACCCCCGGGGGGGCCCTGGCGGGCTACACCTTC. This gives the protein CASSTPGGALAGYTF.

The V call is TRBV27, the J call TRBJ1-2; a weak D match, TRBD1 (6 bases). The CDR3 spans 13 residues. Germline V gives CDR1 MNHEY, CDR2 SMNVEV (reference sequence). V lost 3 bases to trimming and J lost 7 bases, with 12 bases between them. CDR3 nucleotide sequence: TGTGCCAGCAGTTTGTATCAGGGGTCTGGCTACACCTTC. Protein: CASSLYQGSGYTF.

This rearrangement joins TRBV19 to TRBJ2-7; D not resolved. Germline CDR1 and CDR2: LNHDA and SQIVND (reference sequence). The CDR3 covers 14 residues. V lost 1 base and J lost 6, with 13 bases in between. Here the CDR3 reads CASSIAAFGGEQYF. For the CDR3, the DNA is TGTGCCAGTAGTATAGCGGCGTTTGGCGGCGAGCAGTACTTC.

The chain couples TRBV7-2 to TRBJ2-3; unclear D gene. Germline-derived CDR1 and CDR2 are SGHTA and FQGNSA. Trimming took off 3 bases at V and 1 base at J, with 5 bases between the two ends. CDR3 length: 13 residues. CDR3 in DNA: TGTGCCAGCAGCTTTCAGGGCACAGATACGCAGTATTTT. It is translated as CASSFQGTDTQYF.

V and J are TRBV10-2 and TRBJ1-5; weak D call: TRBD1 (6 bases). The CDR3 extends over 15 amino acids. V was pared by 3 bases and J by 4 bases, with 13 bases between. Germline V CDR1 and CDR2: WSHSY, SAAADI. The CDR3 region is CASSDRVGGNQPQHF. CDR3 in DNA: TGCGCCAGCAGTGACAGGGTAGGGGGAAATCAGCCCCAGCATTTT.

The chain uses TRBV15 and TRBJ2-7, with TRBD1 matching over 7 bases. The ends lost 0 bases at V and 3 bases at J; junction bases unmatched: 14. The CDR3 runs 18 residues. Germline lookup yields CDR1 LNHNV and CDR2 YYDKDF (reference sequence). The chain's CDR3 is CATSREWTPGQLIYEQYF. CDR3 coding DNA: TGTGCCACCAGCAGAGAGTGGACTCCGGGACAGTTAATCTACGAGCAGTACTTC.

The V gene is TRBV7-2, the J gene TRBJ2-2; a weak D match, TRBD1 (5 bases). V shed 4 bases and J shed 6 bases, with 18 bases lying between them. This CDR3 is 16 amino acids long. Germline assignment: CDR1 SGHTA and CDR2 FQGNSA. The CDR3 spells CASSSLDITGAGELFF. CDR3 DNA: TGTGCCAGCAGCTCACTGGACATAACCGGCGCCGGGGAGCTGTTTTTT.

The rearrangement uses TRBV7-9 and TRBJ2-1; TRBD2 matches 12 bases. Germline lookup yields CDR1 SEHNR and CDR2 FQNEAQ (reference sequence). Trimming took 1 base from V and 8 from J; bases not matched to a gene: 3. There are 15 residues in the CDR3. CDR3 coding DNA: TGTGCCAGCAGCTTAGTTCTAGCGGGAGGGTATGAGCAGTTCTTC. It yields the protein CASSLVLAGGYEQFF. The variable domain in full, completed from reference TRBV7-9 and TRBJ2-1, reads DTGVSQNPRHKITKRGQNVTFRCDPISEHNRLYWYRQTLGQGPEFLTYFQNEAQLEKSRLLSDRFSAERPKGSFSTLEIQRTEQGDSAMYLCASSLVLAGGYEQFFGPGTRLTVL.

V usage is TRBV28 and J usage is TRBJ2-7; 7 bases line up with TRBD1. Germline CDR1 MDHEN, CDR2 SYDVKM. V was clipped by 6 bases and J by 4 bases; unmatched bases: 9. The CDR3 spans 14 residues. The CDR3 DNA sequence: TGTGCCAGCAGGTTTATGGGACAGAATTACGAGCAGTACTTC. Its translation: CASRFMGQNYEQYF.

The V call is TRBV2, the J call TRBJ2-3; 9 nucleotides line up with TRBD2. V dropped 6 bases and J dropped 1; count of bases not matched to a gene: 5. The CDR3 loop spans 15 amino acids. Per germline, CDR1 SNHLY and CDR2 FYNNEI. The CDR3 protein is CASRASGIRTDTQYF. The CDR3 coding sequence is TGTGCCAGCAGAGCTAGCGGGATTCGCACAGATACGCAGTATTTT.

This chain uses TRBV30 with TRBJ1-2; 7 bases match TRBD1. CDR1 is GTSNPN and CDR2 is SVGIG in the germline V gene (reference sequence). There are 14 residues in the CDR3. The J segment lost 4 bases and the V segment lost 4 bases, leaving 9 bases of the junction unmatched. CDR3: CAWTGGQDTYGYTF. Written as DNA, the CDR3 is TGTGCCTGGACAGGTGGACAGGATACCTATGGCTACACCTTC.

The chain is built from TRBV7-2 and TRBJ1-2; 9 bases fit TRBD1. The CDR3 contains 16 residues. Looked up from germline, CDR1 is SGHTA and CDR2 is FQGNSA. The V segment lost 1 base and the J segment 3 bases; nucleotides outside the gene matches: 6. CDR3 DNA: TGTGCCAGCAGCTTAGGTACAGGGGGCGGCTACTATGGCTACACCTTC. It translates to CASSLGTGGGYYGYTF.